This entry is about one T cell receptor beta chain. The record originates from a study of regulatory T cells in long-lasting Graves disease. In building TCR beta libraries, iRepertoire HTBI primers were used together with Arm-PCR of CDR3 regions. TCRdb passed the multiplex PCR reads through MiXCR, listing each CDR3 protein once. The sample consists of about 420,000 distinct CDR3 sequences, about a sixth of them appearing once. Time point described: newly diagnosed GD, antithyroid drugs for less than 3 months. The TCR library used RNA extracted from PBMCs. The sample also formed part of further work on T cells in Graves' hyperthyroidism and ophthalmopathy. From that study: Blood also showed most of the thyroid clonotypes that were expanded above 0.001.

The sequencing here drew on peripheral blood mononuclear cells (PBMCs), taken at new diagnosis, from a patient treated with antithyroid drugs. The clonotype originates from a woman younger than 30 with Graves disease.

The CDR3 region is CASSQDGLSPGYTF. The CDR3 DNA follows: TGCGCCAGCAGCCAAGATGGACTTTCACCTGGCTACACCTTC. The chain uses TRBV4-1 and TRBJ1-2; D uncertain. Germline V gene sequence: CDR1 MGHRA, CDR2 YSYEKL. CDR3 length: 14 amino acids. V lost 0 bases and J 7 bases, leaving 12 bases between the germline ends.